One and the same sample provided the 10 T cell receptor beta chains below, sequenced in a study of T cell repertoires in cytomegalovirus infection. From the reads, TCRdb called clonotypes with MiXCR, one entry per CDR3 protein. The sample yields about 740,000 distinct CDR3 sequences, 35% to 45% seen once. Sequenced sample: PBMCs. These receptors came from a human donor in good health (CMV status not recorded). Some clones in this sample may be carry-over from other donors' samples.

The rearrangement links TRBV20-1 to TRBJ1-6, with no clear D. The CDR3 has 14 residues. V shed 3 bases and J shed 3 bases, with 9 bases lying between them. Germline lookup yields CDR1 DFQATT and CDR2 SNEGSKA (reference sequence). The CDR3 nucleotides are TGCAGTGCTAGTTCCGGGCTCTATAATTCACCCCTCCACTTT. It yields the protein CSASSGLYNSPLHF.

This clonotype was counted at least ten times. The gene calls are TRBV7-2 and TRBJ2-7; maybe TRBD1 (6 bases). The CDR3 totals 14 residues. Looked up from germline, CDR1 is SGHTA and CDR2 is FQGNSA. Between the trimmed V and J ends, which lost 1 base and 2 bases, there was a span of 9 bases. The CDR3 DNA follows: TGTGCCAGCAGCTTAGGACAGGTTACCTACGAGCAGTACTTC. It yields the protein CASSLGQVTYEQYF. Supplemented by reference TRBV7-2 and TRBJ2-7, the full variable domain reads GAGVSQSPSNKVTEKGKDVELRCDPISGHTALYWYRQSLGQGLEFLIYFQGNSAPDKSGLPSDRFSAERTGGSVSTLTIQRTQQEDSAVYLCASSLGQVTYEQYFGPGTRLTVT.

Of note for this clonotype: An end of the junction does not agree with germline; a read error may underlie this. The chain carries TRBV28 and TRBJ1-5; D remains unclear. The CDR3 is 12 residues long. CDR1 and CDR2 from the germline V gene are MDHEN and SYDVKM. CDR3 sequence reads: CATADGRLPQPF. CDR3 DNA: TGTGCCACCGCGGACGGACGGTTGCCCCAGCCTTTT. Filled out from reference TRBV28 and TRBJ1-5, the complete variable domain reads DVKVTQSSRYLVKRTGEKVFLECVQDMDHENMFWYRQDPGLGLRLIYFSYDVKMKEKGDIPEGYSVSREKKERFSLILESASTNQTSMYLCATADGRLPQPFGDGTRLSIL.

This clonotype was seen only a few times. This chain links TRBV28 with TRBJ1-5; D might be TRBD1 (6 bases). Germline CDR1 reads MDHEN; CDR2 reads SYDVKM. The CDR3 consists of 19 residues. The V gene lost 7 bases and the J gene lost 0 bases, with 25 bases spanning the gap. Written as DNA, the CDR3 is TGTGCCAGCATCTCCGTAAAAGTGGACAGCCGATATAGCAATCAGCCCCAGCATTTT. Its translation is CASISVKVDSRYSNQPQHF.

This clonotype was recorded many times. The chain links TRBV7-2 to TRBJ2-7; the match to TRBD2 covers 9 bases. There are 16 residues in the CDR3. Germline-derived CDR1 and CDR2 are SGHTA and FQGNSA. J was trimmed by 4 bases and V by 2 bases; bases with no gene match: 9. The CDR3 region is CASSLNLAGRAYEQYF. The CDR3 DNA reads as TGTGCCAGCAGCTTAAACCTAGCGGGGAGGGCTTACGAGCAGTACTTC. Together with reference TRBV7-2 and TRBJ2-7, the CDR3 gives the full variable domain: GAGVSQSPSNKVTEKGKDVELRCDPISGHTALYWYRQSLGQGLEFLIYFQGNSAPDKSGLPSDRFSAERTGGSVSTLTIQRTQQEDSAVYLCASSLNLAGRAYEQYFGPGTRLTVT.

This clonotype appeared a few times. The J gene is TRBJ2-3, the V gene TRBV25-1; D is unresolved. Trimming removed 1 base at V and 2 bases at J, with 13 bases between. CDR3 length: 16 residues. Per the germline V gene, CDR1 is MGHDK and CDR2 is SYGVNS. The CDR3 nucleotides read TGTGCCAGCAGTGAATCCCAGGACCACATCACAGATACGCAGTATTTT. It yields the protein CASSESQDHITDTQYF.

This clonotype showed up just once. The CDR3 end shows no conserved phenylalanine or tryptophan, and so a read error is likely. This chain links TRBV7-9 with TRBJ2-5; D is unresolved. V lost 5 bases and J lost 4, with 14 bases in between. This CDR3 comprises 14 residues. Germline CDR1 and CDR2: SEHNR and FQNEAQ (reference sequence). CDR3 in DNA: TGTGCCAGCAGCCGTCTGGGGAATAGAGAGACCCAGTACTTA. This sequence encodes CASSRLGNRETQYL.

This clonotype came up many times. The chain is built from TRBV7-2 and TRBJ1-2, with a weak D call TRBD1 (6 bases). V was trimmed by 4 bases and J by 5 bases, leaving 11 bases between them. This CDR3 is built from 13 residues. Germline values: CDR1 SGHTA, CDR2 FQGNSA. CDR3 bases: TGTGCCAGCAGCTCGGACAGCCGTTATGGCTACACCTTC. Its protein is CASSSDSRYGYTF.

This chain links TRBV6-9 with TRBJ2-4; 9 positions match TRBD2. This CDR3 is built from 17 residues. Germline V gene data show CDR1 as MNHGY and CDR2 as SVAAGI. V trimming: 7 bases; J trimming: 2 bases; junction bases outside the gene matches: 12. The CDR3 sequence: CASIIHGGGATKNIQYF. The CDR3 DNA follows: TGTGCCAGCATTATTCATGGCGGGGGGGCGACCAAAAACATTCAGTACTTC.

This clonotype appeared many times. The chain uses TRBV7-9 and TRBJ2-1; D gene ambiguous. CDR1 is SEHNR and CDR2 is FQNEAQ in the germline V gene (reference sequence). The CDR3 has 12 residues. V gave up 5 bases and J gave up 8 bases, with 10 bases separating them. The CDR3 here is CASSPPGDEQFF. In nucleotides, the CDR3 is TGTGCCAGCAGCCCTCCTGGGGATGAGCAGTTCTTC.